This TCR beta chain was profiled in a study of CD8+CD57+ T cells in acquired aplastic anemia. As for the study in general: When averaged, DNA from sorted CD4+ and CD8+ cells came to approximately 3.2 ug.

Between the trimmed V and J ends, which lost 5 bases and 3 bases, there was a span of 22 bases. This CDR3 is 17 amino acids long. Germline loops: CDR1 SGHAT, CDR2 FQNNGV. This clonotype was recorded a few times. The patients chosen for sequencing had shown expansion of CD8+CD57+ cells (detected by flow cytometry). Receipt of therapy had not occurred in any patient by the time of blood sampling. The template used for profiling TCR beta VDJ and CDR3 was genomic DNA. From the reads, TCRdb called clonotypes with MiXCR, one entry per CDR3 protein. The top ten hold less than 1% of the sample, which has under 500,000 distinct CDR3 sequences, approximately 33% seen once.

The sample comprised sorted CD4+, CD8+, or CD8+CD57+ T cells (not recorded which) from PBMCs. The chain employs TRBV11-2 and TRBJ2-5; D is tentatively TRBD1 or TRBD2 (5 bases each). The source is a human donor with aplastic anemia. This CDR3 is CASSNVKIGTAKETQYF. The CDR3 nucleotides are TGTGCCAGCAGCAACGTTAAGATCGGGACGGCGAAAGAGACCCAGTACTTC. Full variable domain (outside the CDR3, taken from reference TRBV11-2 and TRBJ2-5): EAGVAQSPRYKIIEKRQSVAFWCNPISGHATLYWYQQILGQGPKLLIQFQNNGVVDDSQLPKDRFSAERLKGVDSTLKIQPAKLEDSAVYLCASSNVKIGTAKETQYFGPGTRLLVL.